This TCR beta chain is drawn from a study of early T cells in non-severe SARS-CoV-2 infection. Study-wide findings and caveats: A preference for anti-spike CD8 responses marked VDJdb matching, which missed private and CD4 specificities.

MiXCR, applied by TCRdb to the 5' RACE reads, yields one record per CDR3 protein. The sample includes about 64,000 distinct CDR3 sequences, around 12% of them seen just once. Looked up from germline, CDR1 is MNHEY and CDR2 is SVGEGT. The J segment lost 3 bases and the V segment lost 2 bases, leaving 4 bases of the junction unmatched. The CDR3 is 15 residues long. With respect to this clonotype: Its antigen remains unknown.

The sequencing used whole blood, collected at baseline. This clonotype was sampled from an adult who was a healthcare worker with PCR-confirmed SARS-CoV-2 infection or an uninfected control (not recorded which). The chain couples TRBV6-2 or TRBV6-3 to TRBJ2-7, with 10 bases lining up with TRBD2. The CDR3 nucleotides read TGTGCCAGCAGTTACCTAGCGGGGGATTTCTACGAGCAGTACTTC. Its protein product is CASSYLAGDFYEQYF.